A selection of T cell receptor beta chains follows, all from one sample in a study of T cells after yellow fever vaccination. TCRdb used MiXCR to reprocess the 5' RACE reads, holding one entry per CDR3 protein. The sample has 20,000 to 25,000 distinct CDR3 sequences; roughly 3.4% are singletons. The material sequenced was PBMCs, either bulk or a sorted T-cell subset (CD4+, CD8+, memory, or dextramer-sorted; not recorded which), taken around 45 days after the first yellow fever vaccination. All receptors derive from a man younger than 30 who received the YFV17D yellow fever vaccine. Both conserved end residues are part of each CDR3. The D gene is left open where the match is weak. Expanded clones are given a class, and other clones once, few, many or no size at all.

j_call d_call v_call clone_size cdr3_nt cdr3_aa
TRBJ1-1 TRBD1 TRBV20-1 many TGCAGTGCGCCAGACAGGGGCCTGAACACTGAAGCTTTCTTT CSAPDRGLNTEAFF
TRBJ2-5 NA TRBV18 many TGTGCCAGCTCAAGAGCAGCTCTGGAGACCCAGTACTTC CASSRAALETQYF
TRBJ2-7 TRBD2 TRBV7-2 many TGTGCCAGCAGCTCTAGCGGGGGGCCGGGGTGGGAGCAGTACTTC CASSSSGGPGWEQYF
TRBJ2-1 NA TRBV7-9 many TGTGCCAGCAGCGTACAAAACGGGTTAAATGAGCAGTTCTTC CASSVQNGLNEQFF
TRBJ2-1 TRBD2 TRBV20-1 many TGCAGTGCTAGAGTAACCGGGGGAGGGTCCCATGAGCAGTTCTTC CSARVTGGGSHEQFF
TRBJ2-7 NA TRBV7-2 many TGTGCCAGCAGCGCACGTGCGACGGACTCCTACGAGCAGTACTTC CASSARATDSYEQYF
TRBJ1-2 NA TRBV4-3 many TGCGCCAGCAGCCAAGATTACGGGGGCGGAGGCTATGGCTACACCTTC CASSQDYGGGGYGYTF
TRBJ2-2 NA TRBV7-9 many TGTGCCAGCAGCTTAATAGGGCGGACGAACACCGGGGAGCTGTTTTTT CASSLIGRTNTGELFF
TRBJ2-3 NA TRBV20-1 many TGCAGTGCTGGAGGGACCACAGATACGCAGTATTTT CSAGGTTDTQYF
TRBJ1-1 TRBD1 TRBV27 many TGTGCCAGCAGCTCCAGACAGGGACTGAACACTGAAGCTTTCTTT CASSSRQGLNTEAFF
TRBJ2-7 NA TRBV4-3 many TGCGCCAGCAGCCGCGATCTTGGAAACGGCTACGAGCAGTACTTC CASSRDLGNGYEQYF
TRBJ1-1 TRBD1 TRBV3-1 many TGTGCCAGCAGCCCTCGGGACAGACCTAACACTGAAGCTTTCTTT CASSPRDRPNTEAFF
TRBJ1-1 NA TRBV20-1 NA TGCAGTGCTCATGACAGGAACACTGAAGCTTTCTTT CSAHDRNTEAFF
TRBJ1-1 TRBD1 TRBV7-9 many TGTGCCAGCAGCCGGGGACAGGCAGAAGCTTTCTTT CASSRGQAEAFF
TRBJ1-2 TRBD1 TRBV7-2 many TGTGCCAGCAGCTTAGGGACAGGGTTGGTCTATGGCTACACCTTC CASSLGTGLVYGYTF
TRBJ2-1 TRBD1 TRBV20-1 many TGCAGTGCTAGTATGAGGACAGGGCTCAATGAGCAGTTCTTC CSASMRTGLNEQFF
TRBJ2-7 NA TRBV18 few TGTGCCAGCTCACCATCCGGGACATTCAGCGAGCAGTACTTC CASSPSGTFSEQYF
TRBJ1-5 NA TRBV10-3 many TGTGCCATCAGTCCCCACGGAAATAGCAATCAGCCCCAGCATTTT CAISPHGNSNQPQHF
TRBJ1-6 NA TRBV30 many TGTGCCTGGAGTGTACGAGAGAATTCACCCCTCCACTTT CAWSVRENSPLHF
TRBJ1-6 NA TRBV4-3 many TGCGCCAGCAGCCAAGTAAATAATTCACCCCTCCACTTT CASSQVNNSPLHF
TRBJ1-1 TRBD1 TRBV5-4 many TGTGCCAGCAGGACAGGGGGCGCGTGGGCTGAAGCTTTCTTT CASRTGGAWAEAFF
TRBJ1-4 NA TRBV14 many TGTGCCAGCAGCCAGGCCTACGGGCGGTCCAGGGCAACTAATGAAAAACTGTTTTTT CASSQAYGRSRATNEKLFF
TRBJ2-1 TRBD2 TRBV5-1 many TGCGCCAGCAGCTTCGGCGGGGGGGTCTATGAGCAGTTCTTC CASSFGGGVYEQFF
TRBJ2-3 NA TRBV5-1 many TGCGCCAGCAGACCAGGGGAGCCCACAGATACGCAGTATTTT CASRPGEPTDTQYF
TRBJ1-4 TRBD1 TRBV5-1 many TGCGCCAGCAGCCTCCGACAGGGCGGATCAACTAATGAAAAACTGTTTTTT CASSLRQGGSTNEKLFF
TRBJ2-5 NA TRBV5-1 many TGCGCCAGCAGGAGTGGCGAGGCGGGTGAGACCCAGTACTTC CASRSGEAGETQYF
TRBJ1-3 TRBD1 TRBV5-1 many TGCGCCAGCAGCTCACAGGGGCCGAGCTCTGGAAACACCATATATTTT CASSSQGPSSGNTIYF
TRBJ1-6 NA TRBV6-5 many TGTGCCAGCAGTTACTCGAAGCCCAGGGGCTATTCACCCCTCCACTTT CASSYSKPRGYSPLHF
TRBJ1-1 NA TRBV5-1 many TGCGCCAGCAGCTTGTCCGTCCTCCAGGGAGGCACTGAAGCTTTCTTT CASSLSVLQGGTEAFF
TRBJ1-5 TRBD1 TRBV7-2 many TGTGCCAGCAACGGGGGCACAGGGGGCAATCAGCCCCAGCATTTT CASNGGTGGNQPQHF
TRBJ2-1 NA TRBV7-2 many TGTGCCAGCAGCTTACGACAGTACAATGAGCAGTTCTTC CASSLRQYNEQFF
TRBJ1-2 NA TRBV10-3 many TGTGCCATCAGAGGGGCCTCCCTGGAGGGCTACACCTTC CAIRGASLEGYTF
TRBJ2-5 TRBD1 TRBV20-1 many TGCAGTGCCTATCACGGGACAGAACAAGAGACCCAGTACTTC CSAYHGTEQETQYF
TRBJ2-4 TRBD2 TRBV3-1 many TGTGCCAGCAGCCCGACTAGCGGGGGGGCCAAAAACATTCAGTACTTC CASSPTSGGAKNIQYF
TRBJ1-5 NA TRBV5-1 many TGCGCCAGCAGCCCGGGACCCCGGAGCAATCAGCCCCAGCATTTT CASSPGPRSNQPQHF
TRBJ1-1 NA TRBV7-3 many TGTGCCAGCAGCTTTCTCTCGTTGAACACTGAAGCTTTCTTT CASSFLSLNTEAFF
TRBJ2-1 TRBD2 TRBV12-3/TRBV12-4 many TGTGCCAGCAGCGGCGGGGGGGGCAGAAGCCCCTACAATGAGCAGTTCTTC CASSGGGGRSPYNEQFF
TRBJ2-5 NA TRBV5-6 many TGTGCCAGCAGCTTAATTACAGGGATAGAGACCCAGTACTTC CASSLITGIETQYF
TRBJ2-3 TRBD2 TRBV6-5 many TGTGCCAGCAGTTACTCGATCCCCACTAGCGGGGGCCTCACAGATACGCAGTATTTT CASSYSIPTSGGLTDTQYF
TRBJ1-5 TRBD1 TRBV11-2 many TGTGCCAGCAGTTCCCGGGGGGGACAGCATCAGCCCCAGCATTTT CASSSRGGQHQPQHF
TRBJ2-3 TRBD1 TRBV14 many TGTGCCAGCAGCCGTCGGACAGGTTTTTACACAGATACGCAGTATTTT CASSRRTGFYTDTQYF
TRBJ1-5 NA TRBV4-2 medium-sized TGTGCCAGCAGCCAAGAGAGGGGACAGCCCCAGCATTTT CASSQERGQPQHF
TRBJ2-1 TRBD1 TRBV5-1 many TGCGCCAGCAGCTTGATCCCCCTGGGACAGGGAGGAACCAATGAGCAGTTCTTC CASSLIPLGQGGTNEQFF
TRBJ1-2 NA TRBV12-3/TRBV12-4 many TGTGCCAGCAGTTTAGCCCGCGGACAAGCAAACTATGGCTACACCTTC CASSLARGQANYGYTF
TRBJ1-6 TRBD1 TRBV6-4 many TGTGCCAGCAGTCACCCTGGACAGGGGGAAAATAATTCACCCCTCCACTTT CASSHPGQGENNSPLHF
TRBJ1-2 NA TRBV7-6 many TGTGCCAGCAGCTTAGCTACGAGTGGCGATGGCTACACCTTC CASSLATSGDGYTF
TRBJ2-2 NA TRBV5-1 many TGCGCCAGCAGCCGAGATCCACAATTAGTCGGGGAGCTGTTTTTT CASSRDPQLVGELFF
TRBJ1-2 NA TRBV4-1 many TGCGCCAGCAGCCGCAGGGGCGCCGGTGGCTACACCTTC CASSRRGAGGYTF
TRBJ2-1 TRBD1 TRBV5-4 many TGTGCCAGCAGCTTTTGGGACAGGAGGAACAATGAGCAGTTCTTC CASSFWDRRNNEQFF
TRBJ1-4 NA TRBV12-3/TRBV12-4 many TGTGCCAGCCGGGGTGCAACTAATGAAAAACTGTTTTTT CASRGATNEKLFF
TRBJ2-3 TRBD1 TRBV7-2 many TGTGCCACCGCAAGGGACAGGGATACAGATACGCAGTATTTT CATARDRDTDTQYF
TRBJ2-1 TRBD2 TRBV13 many TGTGCCAGCAGCTTAGATCGTGCGGGGGGGCCGGGTGAGCAGTTCTTC CASSLDRAGGPGEQFF
TRBJ2-3 TRBD2 TRBV2 many TGTGCCAGCGGGGCGGGAGCAGATACGCAGTATTTT CASGAGADTQYF
TRBJ2-3 TRBD2 TRBV9 many TGTGCCAGCAGCCCGGGACTAGCGGGGATCGATACGCAGTATTTT CASSPGLAGIDTQYF
TRBJ2-3 NA TRBV4-3 many TGCGCCAGCAGCTTCCGACGGGGCACAGATACGCAGTATTTT CASSFRRGTDTQYF
TRBJ1-1 NA TRBV7-3 many TGTGCCAGCAAAGGTCGGTACTCTGAAGCTTTCTTT CASKGRYSEAFF
TRBJ1-1 NA TRBV7-2 many TGTGCCAGCAGCTTTCATGCGGGGGCGAGGACTGAAGCTTTCTTT CASSFHAGARTEAFF
TRBJ2-7 NA TRBV2 many TGTGCCAGCAGCGCGGGACCGTGGGGTTCCTACGAGCAGTACTTC CASSAGPWGSYEQYF
TRBJ2-1 NA TRBV18 many TGTGCCAGCTCACTAGGGGCGAGCTCCTACAATGAGCAGTTCTTC CASSLGASSYNEQFF
TRBJ1-5 NA TRBV6-5 many TGTGCCAGCAGTTACTCCAGGGAGGGTGGTCAGCCCCAGCATTTT CASSYSREGGQPQHF